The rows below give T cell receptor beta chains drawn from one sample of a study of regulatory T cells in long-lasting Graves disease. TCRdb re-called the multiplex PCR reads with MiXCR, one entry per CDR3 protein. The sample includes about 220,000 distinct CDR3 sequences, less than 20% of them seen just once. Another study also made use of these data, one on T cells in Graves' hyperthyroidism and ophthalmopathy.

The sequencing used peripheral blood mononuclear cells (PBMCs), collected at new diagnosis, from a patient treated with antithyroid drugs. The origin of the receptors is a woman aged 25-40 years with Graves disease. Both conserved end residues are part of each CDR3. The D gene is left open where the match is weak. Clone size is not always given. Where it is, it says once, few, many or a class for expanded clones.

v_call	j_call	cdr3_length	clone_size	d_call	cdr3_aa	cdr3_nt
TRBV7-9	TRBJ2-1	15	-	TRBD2	CASSSTSGRHNEQFF	TGTGCCAGCAGCTCAACTAGCGGGAGACACAATGAGCAGTTCTTC
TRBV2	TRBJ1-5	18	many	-	CASSEDPQRQGSNQPQHF	TGTGCCAGCAGTGAAGACCCGCAAAGGCAGGGGAGCAATCAGCCCCAGCATTTT
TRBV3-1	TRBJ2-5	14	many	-	CASSPQDLTETQYF	TGTGCCAGCAGCCCTCAGGACTTAACAGAGACCCAGTACTTC
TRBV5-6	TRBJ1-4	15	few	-	CASSLEGGANEKLFF	TGTGCCAGCAGCTTGGAGGGGGGGGCTAATGAAAAACTGTTTTTT
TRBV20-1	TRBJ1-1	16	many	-	CSARDRRSHRNTEAFF	TGCAGTGCTAGAGATCGACGGTCCCACAGGAACACTGAAGCTTTCTTT
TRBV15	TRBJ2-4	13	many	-	CATSPRTTGIQYF	TGTGCCACCAGCCCCCGGACTACCGGCATTCAGTACTTC
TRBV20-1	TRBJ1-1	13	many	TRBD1	CGASRDSYTEAFF	TGCGGTGCTAGCCGGGACAGTTACACTGAAGCTTTCTTT
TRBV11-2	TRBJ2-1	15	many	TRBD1	CASSRDRGLRNEQFF	TGTGCCAGCAGCCGAGACAGGGGGCTTAGGAATGAGCAGTTCTTC
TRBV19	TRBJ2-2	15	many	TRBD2	CASHPSGRVFGELFF	TGTGCCAGTCACCCGAGCGGGAGGGTTTTCGGGGAGCTGTTTTTT
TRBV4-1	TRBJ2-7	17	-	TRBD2	CASSQMVSGTSSYEQYF	TGCGCCAGCAGCCAAATGGTCTCCGGGACTAGCTCCTACGAGCAGTACTTC
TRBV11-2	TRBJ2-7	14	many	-	CASRHNRALYEQYF	TGTGCCAGCCGCCATAATCGTGCCCTCTACGAGCAGTACTTC
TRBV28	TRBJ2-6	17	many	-	CASSLIGRSSGANVLTF	TGTGCCAGCAGTTTAATTGGACGTAGCTCTGGGGCCAACGTCCTGACTTTC
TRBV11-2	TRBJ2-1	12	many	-	CASSLVGNEQFF	TGTGCCAGCAGCTTAGTAGGGAATGAGCAGTTCTTC